The 10 T cell receptor beta chains in this list originate from one sample, sequenced in a study of blood T cells in healthy people across ages. Using a J-beta primer mix together with a sample-barcoded 5' primer, a second PCR was run for about 6 to 12 cycles. TCRdb reanalysed the 5' RACE reads using MiXCR and keeps one entry per CDR3 protein. The data hold over 1,500,000 distinct CDR3 sequences, with around 50% observed a single time. Sequencing was carried out using blood. The origin of the receptors is a woman aged 40-49 years in good health.

The chain carries TRBV20-1 and TRBJ2-7; 8 nucleotides match TRBD2. Germline CDR1 DFQATT, CDR2 SNEGSKA (reference sequence). The junction had 21 bases not matched to a gene; V was cut back by 1 base and J by 7 bases. The length of the CDR3 is 18 residues. The chain's CDR3 is CSARGQAGAAPAYNEQYF. The CDR3 nucleotides read TGCAGTGCTAGAGGCCAAGCGGGGGCCGCGCCTGCCTACAATGAGCAGTACTTC.

The chain recombines TRBV12-3 or TRBV12-4 with TRBJ2-3, with D tentatively TRBD2 (6 bases). The CDR3 consists of 16 residues. V was clipped by 5 bases and J by 1 base, with 16 bases between them. For the CDR3, the DNA is TGTGCCAGCAGTCTTGGACGGGAGCTCGGCACAGATACGCAGTATTTT. As protein: CASSLGRELGTDTQYF.

V and J are TRBV7-9 and TRBJ2-5; a possible D gene is TRBD1 (6 bases). The germline V gene has CDR1 SEHNR and CDR2 FQNEAQ (reference sequence). This CDR3 has 14 amino acids. V lost 4 bases and J 6 bases, leaving 15 bases between the germline ends. CDR3: CASSWTIQGQTQYF. CDR3 sequence (DNA): TGTGCCAGCAGCTGGACGATACAGGGACAGACCCAGTACTTC.

The genes are TRBV24-1 and TRBJ2-7; possibly TRBD2 for D (5 bases). The V end was cut by 3 bases, the J end by 4 bases, with 9 bases between. CDR1 is KGHDR and CDR2 is SFDVKD in the germline V gene. This CDR3 is built from 13 residues. The CDR3 region is CATSDSGGYEQYF. CDR3 nucleotides: TGTGCCACCAGTGATAGCGGCGGTTACGAGCAGTACTTC.

This clonotype was observed a handful of times. J is TRBJ2-1 and V is TRBV7-8, with TRBD2 as a possible D gene (5 bases). V lost 3 bases and J lost 8, with 11 bases in between. This CDR3 is 13 amino acids long. Germline V gene sequence: CDR1 SGHVS, CDR2 FQNEAQ. The CDR3 sequence: CASSFPGGYEQFF. The DNA for the CDR3 is TGTGCCAGCAGCTTTCCTGGCGGGTATGAGCAGTTCTTC.

This chain uses TRBV5-4 with TRBJ2-3; the match to TRBD2 covers 7 bases. Germline V CDR1 and CDR2: SGHNT, YYREEE (reference sequence). Germline trimming cut 1 base from V and 3 bases from J; bases unmatched to any gene: 5. The CDR3 totals 15 residues. CDR3 residues: CASSLPLAVTDTQYF. The CDR3, as DNA: TGTGCCAGCAGCTTGCCTCTAGCGGTAACAGATACGCAGTATTTT.

In the case of this clonotype: Germline is not matched at one junction end, which may reflect a read error. The genes are TRBV5-1 and TRBJ2-1; 7 nucleotides line up with TRBD1. The CDR3 spans 13 residues. Germline V gene data show CDR1 as SGHRS and CDR2 as YFSETQ. This chain's CDR3 is CANSHNRGSEQFF. The CDR3 DNA reads TGCGCCAACAGCCACAACAGGGGCAGTGAGCAGTTCTTC. Variable domain in full (rest from reference TRBV5-1 and TRBJ2-1): KAGVTQTPRYLIKTRGQQVTLSCSPISGHRSVSWYQQTPGQGLQFLFEYFSETQRNKGNFPGRFSGRQFSNSRSEMNVSTLELGDSALYLCANSHNRGSEQFFGPGTRLTVL.

This clonotype turned up a few times. This chain connects TRBV20-1 to TRBJ1-2; no firm D call. Between the trimmed V and J ends, which lost 6 bases and 4 bases, there was a span of 15 bases. The length of the CDR3 is 13 residues. Germline CDR1 reads DFQATT; CDR2 reads SNEGSKA (reference sequence). The CDR3 coding sequence is TGCAGTGCAAAGGCCCAGGCTGTCTATGGCTACACCTTC. This codes for CSAKAQAVYGYTF.

This clonotype was seen a few times. The gene calls are TRBV7-9 and TRBJ1-4; D ambiguous. The CDR3 is 16 residues long. The V end lost 1 base, the J end lost 0 bases, and 9 bases lay between the germline ends. In germline, CDR1 is SEHNR, CDR2 FQNEAQ (reference sequence). For the CDR3, the DNA is TGTGCCAGCAGCTTAGGTCAGCAAGCAACTAATGAAAAACTGTTTTTT. Translated, it gives CASSLGQQATNEKLFF.

Turning to this clonotype: A read error may account for a junction end that differs from germline. The gene calls are TRBV7-2 and TRBJ2-1; D is possibly TRBD2 (5 bases). Per the germline V gene, CDR1 is SGHTA and CDR2 is FQGNSA. There are 17 residues in the CDR3. The CDR3 DNA reads TGTGCCAGCGGCTTAGGGCCTGGAGGAGGTCCCTACAATGAGCAGTTCTTC. As protein: CASGLGPGGGPYNEQFF. The variable domain in full, completed from reference TRBV7-2 and TRBJ2-1, reads GAGVSQSPSNKVTEKGKDVELRCDPISGHTALYWYRQSLGQGLEFLIYFQGNSAPDKSGLPSDRFSAERTGGSVSTLTIQRTQQEDSAVYLCASGLGPGGGPYNEQFFGPGTRLTVL.